What follows are 24 T cell receptor beta chains derived from one specimen sequenced in a study of blood T cell repertoires in COVID-19. Clones were sequenced by immunoSEQ multiplex PCR, and TCRdb holds only the in-frame ones, with some missing. Of roughly 200,000 clones listed, around 84% are singletons. The material sequenced was peripheral blood. The receptors stem from a woman older than 75 with acute or convalescent COVID-19.

This clone was seen a handful of times. The chain couples TRBV19 to TRBJ1-5, with D hard to call. Germline V gene data show CDR1 as LNHDA and CDR2 as SQIVND (reference sequence). The CDR3 runs 13 residues. V gave up 8 bases and J gave up 4 bases, with 12 bases separating them. In DNA, the CDR3 is TGTGCCAGTTGTTGGGCACCAAATCAGCCCCAGCATTTT. This sequence encodes CASCWAPNQPQHF. The whole variable domain, filled in from reference TRBV19 and TRBJ1-5, reads DGGITQSPKYLFRKEGQNVTLSCEQNLNHDAMYWYRQDPGQGLRLIYYSQIVNDFQKGDIAEGYSVSREKKESFPLTVTSAQKNPTAFYLCASCWAPNQPQHFGDGTRLSIL.

This clone showed up just a few times. Other DNA sequences in the same sample also yield this CDR3. This chain links TRBV18 with TRBJ1-1, with D unclear. Germline lookup yields CDR1 KGHSH and CDR2 LQKENI. The CDR3 loop spans 14 amino acids. V was pared by 2 bases and J by 4 bases, with 11 bases between. The chain's CDR3 is CASSPDRVGTEAFF. CDR3 sequence (DNA): TGTGCCAGCTCACCAGACCGGGTAGGCACTGAAGCTTTCTTT.

The chain uses TRBV28 and TRBJ1-3, with D unclear. V was cut by 7 bases and J by 4 bases, with 20 bases left in between. This CDR3 spans 16 amino acids. CDR1 MDHEN and CDR2 SYDVKM come from the germline V gene. Here the CDR3 reads CASISSGGERGNTIYF. The CDR3 coding sequence is TGTGCCAGCATCTCCAGTGGCGGTGAGCGAGGAAACACCATATATTTT.

CDR3 loop: CASSTRGVGNNEQFF. Written as DNA, the CDR3 is TGTGCCAGCAGCACCAGGGGTGTGGGGAACAATGAGCAGTTCTTC. This chain uses TRBV11-3 with TRBJ2-1, with D possibly TRBD1 on 6 matching bases. The germline V gene has CDR1 SGHNT and CDR2 YENEEA. The CDR3 consists of 15 residues. V was cut by 5 bases and J by 5 bases, with 16 bases left in between.

This clone showed up just a few times. The chain couples TRBV7-2 to TRBJ2-6; D ambiguous. Trimming took off 5 bases at V and 4 bases at J, with 9 bases between the two ends. CDR1 and CDR2 (germline): SGHTA, FQGNSA. This CDR3 spans 14 amino acids. CDR3 in amino acids: CASSQSTGANVLTF. DNA of the CDR3: TGTGCCAGCAGCCAATCGACAGGGGCCAACGTCCTGACTTTC.

Of note for this clone: A much larger clonotype is one base distant, so this may be a read error. This sequence joins TRBV2 and TRBJ1-1; D might be TRBD1 (5 bases). Trimming left V 3 bases short and J 7 bases short, with 9 bases between. The length of the CDR3 is 12 residues. The V gene's germline CDR1 is SNHLY and CDR2 FYNNEI. The CDR3: CASSDRGIEAFF. CDR3 nucleotide sequence: TGTGCCAGCAGTGATCGGGGGATTGAAGCTTTCTTT. Filled out from reference TRBV2 and TRBJ1-1, the complete variable domain reads EPEVTQTPSHQVTQMGQEVILRCVPISNHLYFYWYRQILGQKVEFLVSFYNNEISEKSEIFDDQFSVERPDGSNFTLKIRSTKLEDSAMYFCASSDRGIEAFFGQGTRLTVV.

The chain has TRBV7-6 and TRBJ1-1; TRBD1 aligns across 11 bases. Germline CDR1 reads SGHVS; CDR2 reads FNYEAQ. J gave up 1 base and V 8 bases, and 9 bases lay outside the gene matches. There are 16 residues in the CDR3. CDR3 in amino acids: CASSPWTGGENTEAFF. The CDR3 DNA reads as TGTGCCAGCTCCCCTTGGACAGGGGGCGAGAACACTGAAGCTTTCTTT.

The rearrangement joins TRBV4-2 to TRBJ1-2; tentative D call: TRBD1 (6 bases). Per germline, CDR1 LGHNA and CDR2 YNFKEQ. This CDR3 contains 16 residues. V was trimmed by 4 bases and J by 1 base, leaving 16 bases between them. As DNA, the CDR3 is TGTGCCAGCAGCCTTGCCCCTAAGGGGGATAACTATGGCTACACCTTC. It codes for CASSLAPKGDNYGYTF.

This rearrangement joins TRBV6-5 to TRBJ1-2, with TRBD1 matching 7 bases. V lost 6 bases and J lost 4; bases outside the gene matches: 8. CDR1 is MNHEY, CDR2 SVGAGI, per germline. The CDR3 has 14 residues. DNA of the CDR3: TGTGCCAGCAGGCGGACAGGAGCACTCTATGGCTACACCTTC. Amino acid sequence: CASRRTGALYGYTF.

V gene TRBV2 combines with J gene TRBJ1-5; D unclear. Per germline, CDR1 SNHLY and CDR2 FYNNEI. The CDR3 is 16 residues long. The germline V and J ends were trimmed by 3 bases and 0 bases, with 12 bases remaining between them. CDR3 protein: CASSDVAYYSNQPQHF. The CDR3 coding sequence is TGTGCCAGCAGTGACGTGGCATACTATAGCAATCAGCCCCAGCATTTT.

This chain uses TRBV19 with TRBJ2-3; the match to TRBD2 covers 8 bases. The ends lost 6 bases at V and 1 base at J; junction bases unmatched: 6. Germline V gene lookup returns CDR1 LNHDA and CDR2 SQIVND (reference sequence). The CDR3 totals 15 residues. The chain's CDR3 is CASRSGSGGTDTQYF. CDR3 DNA: TGTGCCAGTAGAAGCGGTAGCGGGGGCACAGATACGCAGTATTTT. The whole variable domain, remainder taken from reference TRBV19 and TRBJ2-3, is DGGITQSPKYLFRKEGQNVTLSCEQNLNHDAMYWYRQDPGQGLRLIYYSQIVNDFQKGDIAEGYSVSREKKESFPLTVTSAQKNPTAFYLCASRSGSGGTDTQYFGPGTRLTVL.

This clone has a single count. The rearrangement joins TRBV6-5 to TRBJ1-1; D is unclear. Trimming took 2 bases from V and 7 from J, leaving 8 bases between them. The V gene's germline CDR1 is MNHEY and CDR2 SVGAGI. The CDR3 is 12 amino acids. CDR3 protein: CASSYVGGEAFF. Written as DNA, the CDR3 is TGTGCCAGCAGTTACGTCGGCGGTGAAGCTTTCTTT.

V and J are TRBV5-4 and TRBJ1-3; D is ambiguous. The CDR3 is made up of 14 amino acids. Germline V gives CDR1 SGHNT, CDR2 YYREEE (reference sequence). With 5 bases removed from V and 4 bases from J, the gap between germline ends came to 13 bases. CDR3 sequence reads: CASSLTLTGNTIYF. The DNA of the CDR3 is TGTGCCAGCAGTTTGACGCTAACCGGAAACACCATATATTTT.

This clone was found once. The chain uses TRBV11-2 and TRBJ2-2, with 12 bases matching TRBD2. Germline V gives CDR1 SGHAT, CDR2 FQNNGV. Germline trimming cut 2 bases from V and 4 bases from J; bases unmatched to any gene: 5. The CDR3 length is 17 residues. CDR3 sequence reads: CASSLTLAGGSTGELFF. The CDR3 DNA reads as TGTGCCAGCAGCTTAACTCTAGCGGGAGGGAGCACCGGGGAGCTGTTTTTT.

The V gene is TRBV5-1, the J gene TRBJ1-1; 8 nucleotides align to TRBD1. Germline V gives CDR1 SGHRS, CDR2 YFSETQ. This CDR3 contains 14 residues. After removal of 2 bases from V and 4 bases from J, the junction contained 4 bases not matched to a gene. CDR3 in DNA: TGCGCCAGCAGCTTCATCAGGGGGCTCACTGAAGCTTTCTTT. Translation gives CASSFIRGLTEAFF.

This chain uses TRBV20-1 with TRBJ1-2; D perhaps matches TRBD1 (6 bases). Germline loops: CDR1 DFQATT, CDR2 SNEGSKA (reference sequence). V lost 3 bases and J lost 2, with 19 bases in between. This CDR3 is built from 16 residues. The CDR3 region has the DNA TGCAGTGCTAGTGGGGGGCTAGGTGTAGGGAACTATGGCTACACCTTC. Translated, it gives CSASGGLGVGNYGYTF.

The V call is TRBV11-2, the J call TRBJ2-1; D gene unclear. The CDR3 length is 14 residues. Germline CDR1 is SGHAT and CDR2 is FQNNGV. The V end was cut by 3 bases, the J end by 4 bases, with 10 bases between. CDR3: CASSFLPRYNEQFF. The CDR3, as DNA: TGTGCCAGCAGCTTCCTCCCTCGGTACAATGAGCAGTTCTTC.

The chain employs TRBV7-2 and TRBJ2-1; D call uncertain. The CDR3 has 13 residues. From germline, CDR1 is SGHTA and CDR2 FQGNSA. V lost 1 base and J lost 9, with 10 bases in between. The CDR3 nucleotides read TGTGCCAGCAGCTTAGGGGCGAATGTTGAGCAGTTCTTC. It codes for CASSLGANVEQFF.

V usage is TRBV5-1 and J usage is TRBJ2-1; 7 bases match TRBD2. Trimming cost V 3 bases and J 5 bases; bases outside gene matches: 5. CDR1 is SGHRS and CDR2 is YFSETQ in the germline V gene. This CDR3 spans 14 amino acids. CDR3 amino acids: CASSWAGGDNEQFF. CDR3 sequence (DNA): TGCGCCAGCAGCTGGGCTGGGGGGGACAATGAGCAGTTCTTC.

This chain links TRBV7-9 with TRBJ2-5, with 8 bases that match TRBD1. The CDR3 is 15 residues long. Unmatched junction bases numbered 5, after V lost 1 base and J lost 4 bases. From germline, CDR1 is SEHNR and CDR2 FQNEAQ (reference sequence). The CDR3 DNA follows: TGTGCCAGCAGCTTAGGGACAGGGTTTATAGAGACCCAGTACTTC. It is translated as CASSLGTGFIETQYF.

A single count supports this clone. V usage is TRBV18 and J usage is TRBJ1-2; TRBD1 matches 7 bases. CDR1 is KGHSH and CDR2 is LQKENI in the germline V gene. With 2 bases clipped from V and 3 bases from J, the junction kept 6 bases outside the gene matches. This CDR3 is 15 amino acids long. CDR3 nucleotides: TGTGCCAGCTCACCAGGGGTCGGGACAGACTATGGCTACACCTTC. Translated, it gives CASSPGVGTDYGYTF.

V gene TRBV4-3 combines with J gene TRBJ2-7, with TRBD1 identical over 9 bases. The CDR3 runs to 19 residues. After removal of 0 bases from V and 3 bases from J, the junction contained 15 bases not matched to a gene. Germline values: CDR1 LGHNA, CDR2 YSLEER. The DNA for the CDR3 is TGCGCCAGCAGCCAAGATCTGCCCCTCGGGGACAGGGTGAACTACGAGCAGTACTTC. Encoded protein: CASSQDLPLGDRVNYEQYF.

The V gene is TRBV7-9, the J gene TRBJ2-7, with a possible D match to TRBD1 (5 bases). Per germline, CDR1 SEHNR and CDR2 FQNEAQ (reference sequence). The CDR3 covers 12 residues. V was trimmed by 5 bases and J by 3 bases, leaving 8 bases between them. The CDR3 DNA follows: TGTGCCAGCAGCCCACAGGACTACGAGCAGTACTTC. Its translation: CASSPQDYEQYF.

The CDR3 reads CASRLAGLSYNEQFF. CDR3 DNA sequence: TGTGCCAGTCGACTAGCGGGCCTCTCCTACAATGAGCAGTTCTTC. The chain recombines TRBV19 with TRBJ2-1, with TRBD2 matching 10 bases. This CDR3 is 15 amino acids long. V lost 8 bases, J lost 0 bases, and 4 bases stayed unmatched. CDR1 and CDR2 (germline): LNHDA, SQIVND (reference sequence).